This TCR beta chain was retrieved from a study of T-cell reconstitution after alpha-beta-depleted transplantation in children. Germline-derived CDR1 and CDR2 are MRHNA and SNTAGT. With 5 bases clipped from V and 3 bases from J, the junction kept 8 bases outside the gene matches. There are 16 residues in the CDR3. This clonotype has only a few counts. The TCRbeta library incorporated unique molecular identifiers. From the PCR reads, TCRdb called clonotypes with MiXCR, one entry per CDR3 protein. Here the sample spans some 520,000 distinct CDR3 sequences, over 25% being singletons. The chain couples TRBV6-4 to TRBJ2-1, with TRBD2 matching over 9 bases. Sequenced material: PBMCs from the stem cell graft donor, taken from the stem cell graft. The sequence was collected from a human donor who donated a stem cell graft to a child with aplastic anemia. The CDR3 is CASSQFSGSIYNEQFF. In DNA form, the CDR3 reads TGTGCCAGCAGTCAATTTAGCGGGAGTATCTACAATGAGCAGTTCTTC.